Included here is one T cell receptor (beta chain) sequence, with context. What it recognizes is unknown. Each TRB cDNA library was prepared by 5' RACE (with UMI labels). TCRdb reprocessed the 5' RACE reads and stores each CDR3 protein as one record, lacking DNA. The table for this sample gives thousands of distinct CDR3 sequences. This entry is derived from a study of CXCR3-negative and CXCR3-positive naive CD8 T cells. CD45RO-CCR7+CD27+CD95- cells counted as naive CD8+ T cells. CDR3 length: 13 residues. Germline loops: CDR1 SNHLY, CDR2 FYNNEI. Whole-study results and caveats: Relative to memory CD8+ cells, whose diversity was much lower, both naive subsets had comparably high diversity.

The chain is built from TRBV2 and TRBJ2-7; TCRdb gives TRBD1 as the D gene, but with no DNA this cannot be confirmed. This clonotype was sampled from a human donor in good health. Some clones in this sample may be carry-over from other donors' samples. Source material: naive CXCR3- CD8+ T cells from blood. Subset in this sample: CD45RO-CCR7+CD27+CD95- naive CD8+ T cells lacking CXCR3 (TNR3-). The CDR3 spells CASFPGRVGEQYF.